One and the same sample provided the 29 T cell receptor beta chains below, sequenced in a study of cytomegalovirus exposure and HLA in healthy donors. Vbeta (60) and Jbeta (13) primers were used in the PCR. This table comes from immunoSEQ multiplex PCR, and its TCRdb copy is limited to in-frame clones, with some not included. The sample has 75,000 to 100,000 clones; 60% to 85% are singletons. The sequenced material came from PBMCs. Receptors were obtained from a man in his sixties in good health and CMV-seropositive.

The chain combines TRBV5-4 with TRBJ2-1, with 7 bases that match TRBD1. This CDR3 spans 12 amino acids. Germline assignment: CDR1 SGHNT and CDR2 YYREEE (reference sequence). The trim removed 1 base at V and 8 bases at J, leaving 0 bases unmatched. CDR3 in amino acids: CASSLTGDEQFF. The CDR3 nucleotides read TGTGCCAGCAGCTTGACAGGGGATGAGCAGTTCTTC.

CDR3 nucleotides: TGTGCCAGCAGTGAAGATCGCGGACAGGGGGCCAGTGAGACCCAGTACTTC. Its protein is CASSEDRGQGASETQYF. The chain has TRBV6-4 and TRBJ2-5; TRBD1 agrees at 11 bases. The CDR3 sequence is 17 residues long. Germline CDR1 MRHNA, CDR2 SNTAGT. With 3 bases clipped from V and 5 bases from J, the junction kept 11 bases outside the gene matches.

The chain links TRBV7-8 to TRBJ2-7; D may be TRBD1 (6 bases). The CDR3 is 14 residues long. Germline V gene data show CDR1 as SGHVS and CDR2 as FQNEAQ. V was cut by 2 bases and J by 3 bases, with 11 bases left in between. This chain's CDR3 is CASSLNRQVYEQYF. CDR3 coding DNA: TGTGCCAGCAGCTTAAATAGACAGGTCTACGAGCAGTACTTC.

The rearrangement uses TRBV7-8 and TRBJ2-1, with a tentative D call TRBD2 (6 bases). Germline V gene data show CDR1 as SGHVS and CDR2 as FQNEAQ. CDR3 length: 13 residues. V lost 0 bases and J lost 10, with 10 bases in between. CDR3 coding DNA: TGTGCCAGCAGCTTAGCGCCAGGGAGGGAGCAGTTCTTC. Amino acid sequence: CASSLAPGREQFF.

The rearrangement uses TRBV11-2 and TRBJ2-7; TRBD1 matches 7 bases. This CDR3 region has 15 residues. V lost 4 bases, J lost 0 bases, and 6 bases stayed unmatched. The V gene's germline CDR1 is SGHAT and CDR2 FQNNGV. This CDR3 is CASSYSKGASYEQYF. The CDR3 DNA reads TGTGCCAGCAGCTATTCGAAGGGGGCCTCCTACGAGCAGTACTTC.

V usage is TRBV5-1 and J usage is TRBJ1-1, with D unresolved. The germline V gene encodes CDR1 SGHRS and CDR2 YFSETQ. This CDR3 contains 13 residues. Trimming took 1 base from V and 11 from J, leaving 15 bases between them. CDR3 loop: CASSLIGSHVAFF. Written as DNA, the CDR3 is TGCGCCAGCAGCTTGATAGGGAGCCATGTGGCTTTCTTT.

This clone showed up just a few times. The CDR3 DNA is TGCGCCAGCAGCTTGATCCCCGACCTGCTAGGGACCCAGTACTTC. Its protein is CASSLIPDLLGTQYF. This sequence joins TRBV5-1 and TRBJ2-5; D unresolved. CDR1 and CDR2 (germline): SGHRS, YFSETQ. The germline V and J ends were trimmed by 1 base and 7 bases, with 17 bases remaining between them. The CDR3 totals 15 residues.

This clone was seen only once. V is TRBV30 and J is TRBJ1-3, with D perhaps TRBD1 (5 bases). This CDR3 has 13 residues. The V gene's germline CDR1 is GTSNPN and CDR2 SVGIG (reference sequence). Deletions cut 1 base from V and 4 bases from J, with 8 bases between. The CDR3 nucleotides read TGTGCCTGGAGTGAGGACATCGGAAACACCATATATTTT. Amino acids: CAWSEDIGNTIYF.

The chain employs TRBV5-1 and TRBJ1-3, with TRBD1 as a possible D gene (5 bases). Germline loops: CDR1 SGHRS, CDR2 YFSETQ. The CDR3 sequence is 14 residues long. The germline V and J ends were trimmed by 5 bases and 1 base, with 10 bases remaining between them. This CDR3 reads CASRPGTSGNTIYF. Written as DNA, the CDR3 is TGCGCCAGCAGGCCCGGGACTTCTGGAAACACCATATATTTT. Together with reference TRBV5-1 and TRBJ1-3, the CDR3 gives the full variable domain: KAGVTQTPRYLIKTRGQQVTLSCSPISGHRSVSWYQQTPGQGLQFLFEYFSETQRNKGNFPGRFSGRQFSNSRSEMNVSTLELGDSALYLCASRPGTSGNTIYFGEGSWLTVV.

The J gene is TRBJ1-2, the V gene TRBV27, with D possibly being TRBD1 (5 bases). Trimming took off 0 bases at V and 6 bases at J, with 20 bases between the two ends. Germline V gives CDR1 MNHEY, CDR2 SMNVEV (reference sequence). The CDR3 loop spans 17 amino acids. The CDR3 DNA reads TGTGCCAGCAGTTTATCGCCCCACATCCAGGGAAGTCATGGCTACACCTTC. Protein sequence: CASSLSPHIQGSHGYTF.

CDR3 sequence: CASSQVAGGLNEQFF. CDR3 bases: TGCGCCAGCAGCCAGGTAGCGGGGGGGTTGAATGAGCAGTTCTTC. The genes are TRBV4-1 and TRBJ2-1, with 11 bases fitting TRBD2. This CDR3 region has 15 residues. Germline V gene sequence: CDR1 MGHRA, CDR2 YSYEKL. Unmatched junction bases numbered 5, after V lost 3 bases and J lost 7 bases.

This chain links TRBV4-2 with TRBJ2-7, with 8 bases lining up with TRBD1. This CDR3 spans 15 amino acids. Germline-derived CDR1 and CDR2 are LGHNA and YNFKEQ. Trimming cost V 1 base and J 6 bases; bases outside gene matches: 8. CDR3 sequence: CASSQAQGAPSEQYF. DNA for the CDR3: TGTGCCAGCAGCCAAGCCCAGGGGGCTCCCTCCGAGCAGTACTTC.

The chain's CDR3 is CATSRGQPRGNQPQHF. Written as DNA, the CDR3 is TGTGCCACCAGCAGAGGACAGCCCCGGGGCAATCAGCCCCAGCATTTT. V and J are TRBV15 and TRBJ1-5; D perhaps matches TRBD1 (5 bases). In germline, CDR1 is LNHNV, CDR2 YYDKDF (reference sequence). The germline V and J ends were trimmed by 1 base and 2 bases, with 12 bases remaining between them. The CDR3 has 16 residues.

The V gene is TRBV5-1, the J gene TRBJ2-5; 9 bases are shared with TRBD2. The CDR3 loop spans 14 amino acids. From germline, CDR1 is SGHRS and CDR2 YFSETQ. Trimming cost V 4 bases and J 2 bases; bases outside gene matches: 3. CDR3 nucleotides: TGCGCCAGCAGCCCGAGCGGGGGGCAAGAGACCCAGTACTTC. Translating it yields CASSPSGGQETQYF.

This clone was seen only a few times. V usage is TRBV10-2 and J usage is TRBJ1-2; D is unclear. V lost 6 bases, J lost 4 bases, and 9 bases lay in between. CDR1 and CDR2 (germline): WSHSY, SAAADI. This CDR3 is 12 amino acids long. CDR3 sequence (DNA): TGCGCCAGCAGGAGCGGAGCCTATGGCTACACCTTC. Translated: CASRSGAYGYTF.

This chain links TRBV6-1 with TRBJ1-5; 9 nucleotides agree with TRBD1. The CDR3 consists of 16 residues. The J segment lost 7 bases and the V segment lost 2 bases, leaving 9 bases of the junction unmatched. Germline loops: CDR1 MNHNS, CDR2 SASEGT. CDR3: CASSELPGQGRQPQHF. The CDR3 nucleotides are TGTGCCAGCAGTGAACTTCCGGGACAGGGTCGACAGCCCCAGCATTTT.

This sequence joins TRBV6-5 and TRBJ2-2; D might be TRBD2 (6 bases). Trimming stripped 6 bases from V and 5 bases from J, with 16 bases between. Germline CDR1 and CDR2: MNHEY and SVGAGI. The CDR3 covers 15 residues. The CDR3 nucleotides read TGTGCCAGCAGCCCCCTGGAGGGAGAAACCGGGGAGCTGTTTTTT. It encodes CASSPLEGETGELFF.

The chain carries TRBV11-2 and TRBJ2-3; 9 nucleotides align to TRBD2. The V gene's germline CDR1 is SGHAT and CDR2 FQNNGV. With V trimmed by 1 base and J by 5 bases, 10 bases remained unmatched. The CDR3 runs to 17 residues. The CDR3 sequence: CASSLGAGGRRQDTQYF. The CDR3 DNA is TGTGCCAGCAGCTTAGGCGCGGGGGGGAGGAGGCAAGATACGCAGTATTTT.

This clone was seen a few times. V and J are TRBV27 and TRBJ1-2; D might be TRBD1 (5 bases). The V and J ends lost 5 bases and 2 bases respectively, with 15 bases between them. CDR3 length equals 15 residues. CDR1 MNHEY and CDR2 SMNVEV come from the germline V gene (reference sequence). The chain's CDR3 is CASSPLTEINYGYTF. The CDR3 DNA reads as TGTGCCAGCAGTCCCTTGACAGAGATAAACTATGGCTACACCTTC.

This clone was counted only a few times. The chain links TRBV5-1 to TRBJ1-1, with D perhaps matching TRBD1 (6 bases). This CDR3 comprises 13 residues. In germline, CDR1 is SGHRS, CDR2 YFSETQ. V shed 6 bases and J shed 4 bases, with 13 bases lying between them. This CDR3 reads CASTGRGGTEAFF. The CDR3 DNA reads as TGCGCCAGCACAGGCAGGGGTGGCACTGAAGCTTTCTTT.

The chain couples TRBV5-4 to TRBJ2-2; TRBD2 agrees at 11 bases. V lost 4 bases and J lost 4; bases outside the gene matches: 9. From germline, CDR1 is SGHNT and CDR2 YYREEE (reference sequence). The CDR3 sequence is 17 residues long. CDR3 coding DNA: TGTGCCAGCAGCACCCCGACTAGCGGGGTCCGCACCGGGGAGCTGTTTTTT. Amino acids: CASSTPTSGVRTGELFF.

Only a few counts were recorded for this clone. This chain connects TRBV27 to TRBJ2-7; possible D gene TRBD1, 6 bases. Per the germline V gene, CDR1 is MNHEY and CDR2 is SMNVEV (reference sequence). The CDR3 is 14 amino acids. Between the trimmed V and J ends, which lost 5 bases and 6 bases, there was a span of 17 bases. CDR3 in amino acids: CASSPLGQSGEQYF. The CDR3 DNA is TGTGCCAGCAGTCCTTTAGGACAGTCCGGCGAGCAGTACTTC.

V usage is TRBV23-1 and J usage is TRBJ1-5; weak D call: TRBD1 (6 bases). TRBV23-1 is an ORF, and what it does is uncertain. There are 20 residues in the CDR3. Deletions cut 2 bases from V and 2 bases from J, with 25 bases between. CDR3 sequence reads: CASSQRAGSLSRGGNQPQHF. CDR3 DNA: TGCGCCAGCAGTCAAAGAGCGGGGTCATTGAGCAGGGGAGGCAATCAGCCCCAGCATTTT.

This chain joins TRBV30 and TRBJ2-4; the D gene is possibly TRBD2 (5 bases). The germline CDR1 and CDR2 sequences are GTSNPN and SVGIG (reference sequence). The CDR3 totals 14 residues. V dropped 7 bases and J dropped 8 bases, with 21 bases sitting between them. CDR3 bases: TGTGCCTTAACTCGGGGTTTTGGGTCTGACATTCAGTACTTC. Translating gives CALTRGFGSDIQYF.

The gene calls are TRBV6-4 and TRBJ2-7, with 10 bases aligning to TRBD1. Germline values: CDR1 MRHNA, CDR2 SNTAGT. CDR3 length: 13 amino acids. V lost 6 bases and J lost 6; bases outside the gene matches: 5. The CDR3 nucleotides read TGTGCCAGCAGCCGGGACAGGGGACGCGAGCAGTACTTC. Its protein product is CASSRDRGREQYF.

This chain connects TRBV27 to TRBJ2-7, with a tentative D call TRBD1 (6 bases). This CDR3 has 15 residues. Trimming left V 6 bases short and J 6 bases short, with 21 bases between. Germline V gene data show CDR1 as MNHEY and CDR2 as SMNVEV (reference sequence). The CDR3 DNA reads TGTGCCAGCAGCCCACACCCGAAGCCAGGGGTCGAGCAGTACTTC. As protein: CASSPHPKPGVEQYF.

This clone has just a few counts. The chain uses TRBV4-3 and TRBJ2-3; 7 bases are a match to TRBD1. The germline gives CDR1 LGHNA, CDR2 YSLEER. Trimming removed 3 bases from V and 5 bases from J; junction bases left unmatched: 8. This CDR3 comprises 15 residues. The CDR3 DNA reads as TGCGCCAGCAGCCATGACAGGGCCGACGGAGATACGCAGTATTTT. This translates into CASSHDRADGDTQYF.

V and J are TRBV7-9 and TRBJ2-3; D might be TRBD1 (5 bases). The CDR3 runs 15 residues. V was clipped by 1 base and J by 1 base, with 9 bases between them. CDR1 and CDR2 (germline): SEHNR, FQNEAQ (reference sequence). The CDR3 DNA follows: TGTGCCAGCAGCTTAGATCTAGGGGGCACAGATACGCAGTATTTT. It encodes CASSLDLGGTDTQYF.

This clone was detected once. The chain combines TRBV5-6 with TRBJ2-5; 7 bases are a match to TRBD1. Germline lookup yields CDR1 SGHDT and CDR2 YYEEEE. There are 14 residues in the CDR3. The J segment lost 6 bases and the V segment lost 3 bases, leaving 8 bases of the junction unmatched. The CDR3 sequence is CASSSQGFVKTQYF. CDR3 nucleotides: TGTGCCAGCAGCTCACAGGGGTTCGTGAAGACCCAGTACTTC.